This is a list of T cell receptor beta chains from one sample in a study of identical twins. TCRdb independently ran MiXCR on the 5' RACE reads; one entry per CDR3 protein. The repertoire holds roughly 720,000 distinct CDR3 sequences, roughly 18% seen once, with about 12% in the top ten. These same records also appear under a second study, on T cells expressing NK-cell markers.

Material: PBMCs. Receptors were obtained from a woman younger than 30 in good health. CDR3s include the opening cysteine and the closing phenylalanine or tryptophan. The D gene is left open where the match is weak. Only part of the rows carry a size: once, few, many, or a class if the clone is expanded.

size: .; J: TRBJ2-5; V: TRBV12-3/TRBV12-4; D: .; length: 14; CDR3: CASSLTGDQETQYF; DNA: TGTGCCAGCAGTTTAACGGGGGATCAAGAGACCCAGTACTTC
size: .; J: TRBJ2-3; V: TRBV20-1; D: .; length: 15; CDR3: CSPLPPAGAKDTQYF; DNA: TGCAGTCCATTGCCCCCGGCGGGGGCAAAAGATACGCAGTATTTT
size: .; J: TRBJ1-4; V: TRBV20-1; D: .; length: 13; CDR3: CSAGGSRRDSLFF; DNA: TGCAGTGCCGGCGGCAGCCGGCGGGACTCACTGTTTTTT
size: .; J: TRBJ1-2; V: TRBV5-6; D: .; length: 13; CDR3: CASSLGAIHGYTF; DNA: TGTGCCAGCAGCTTGGGGGCCATACATGGCTACACCTTC
size: many; J: TRBJ2-1; V: TRBV7-9; D: .; length: 14; CDR3: CASSPDTSYNEQFF; DNA: TGTGCCAGCAGCCCCGACACGTCCTACAATGAGCAGTTCTTC
size: .; J: TRBJ2-4; V: TRBV3-1; D: TRBD2; length: 17; CDR3: CASSRSVTSGGKNIQYF; DNA: TGTGCCAGCAGCCGATCCGTGACTAGCGGGGGGAAAAACATTCAGTACTTC
size: .; J: TRBJ2-1; V: TRBV7-2; D: .; length: 17; CDR3: CASSLRLSESSYNEQFF; DNA: TGTGCCAGCAGCTTGCGCCTTAGCGAGAGCTCCTACAATGAGCAGTTCTTC
size: .; J: TRBJ2-3; V: TRBV4-1; D: .; length: 15; CDR3: CASSQGGTLTSAQYF; DNA: TGCGCCAGCAGCCAAGGAGGGACTCTTACTAGTGCGCAGTATTTT
size: .; J: TRBJ2-1; V: TRBV20-1; D: .; length: 15; CDR3: CSPVRAVRAYNEQFF; DNA: TGCAGCCCAGTCAGGGCAGTAAGAGCCTACAATGAGCAGTTCTTC
size: .; J: TRBJ2-1; V: TRBV20-1; D: .; length: 15; CDR3: CSAVHPGGFYNEQFF; DNA: TGCAGTGCTGTCCACCCTGGGGGGTTCTACAATGAGCAGTTCTTC
size: .; J: TRBJ2-7; V: TRBV7-2; D: TRBD1; length: 14; CDR3: CASTKLPTGDEQYF; DNA: TGTGCCAGCACCAAGCTCCCGACAGGGGACGAGCAGTACTTC
size: .; J: TRBJ2-1; V: TRBV5-1; D: TRBD2; length: 17; CDR3: CASSLTRLAASYNEQFF; DNA: TGCGCCAGCAGCCTTACGAGACTAGCGGCCTCCTACAATGAGCAGTTCTTC
size: few; J: TRBJ2-7; V: TRBV7-2; D: .; length: 17; CDR3: CASSLLTWRDASYEQYF; DNA: TGTGCCAGCAGCTTACTAACCTGGAGGGACGCCTCCTACGAGCAGTACTTC